Below are 25 T cell receptor beta chains sequenced from a single sample in a study of blood T cell repertoires in COVID-19. Profiling relied on immunoSEQ multiplex PCR, and the TCRdb table lists in-frame clones only, not all of them. Of 100,000 to 120,000 clones listed, 76% are singletons. The sample taken for sequencing was peripheral blood. These receptor sequences come from a woman of 80 years or more with acute or convalescent COVID-19.

This clone was detected a few times. The rearrangement joins TRBV19 to TRBJ2-5; tentative D call: TRBD2 (5 bases). Germline lookup yields CDR1 LNHDA and CDR2 SQIVND (reference sequence). V gave up 2 bases and J gave up 5 bases, with 18 bases separating them. This CDR3 is built from 16 residues. CDR3 bases: TGTGCCAGTAGTATAAGAGCGCGAGGGCCTTCGGAGACCCAGTACTTC. Amino acids: CASSIRARGPSETQYF.

The chain carries TRBV5-4 and TRBJ2-1, with 14 bases aligning to TRBD2. This CDR3 has 16 residues. The trim removed 0 bases at V and 8 bases at J, leaving 4 bases unmatched. From germline, CDR1 is SGHNT and CDR2 YYREEE (reference sequence). CDR3 coding DNA: TGTGCCAGCAGCTTGGGTCGACTAGCGGGAGGGCATGAGCAGTTCTTC. Translation: CASSLGRLAGGHEQFF.

The chain has TRBV5-1 and TRBJ2-3; D ambiguous. Trimming left V 4 bases short and J 0 bases short, with 3 bases between. CDR3 length: 12 residues. CDR1 SGHRS and CDR2 YFSETQ come from the germline V gene. For the CDR3, the DNA is TGCGCCAGCAGCCGTAGCACAGATACGCAGTATTTT. Encoded protein: CASSRSTDTQYF.

The chain employs TRBV5-6 and TRBJ2-1; perhaps TRBD2 as D (5 bases). The V and J ends lost 2 bases and 0 bases respectively, with 9 bases between them. The CDR3 covers 15 residues. The germline gives CDR1 SGHDT, CDR2 YYEEEE. The CDR3 DNA reads as TGTGCCAGCAGCTTCGACTACAGCTCCTACAATGAGCAGTTCTTC. Protein sequence: CASSFDYSSYNEQFF.

In its sample, this clone was seen once. The chain employs TRBV3-1 (or the pseudogene TRBV3-2) and TRBJ1-2; 9 bases agree with TRBD1. V was pared by 3 bases and J by 6 bases, with 8 bases of the junction left unmatched. CDR3 length: 15 amino acids. CDR1 and CDR2 (germline): LGHDT, YNNKEL (reference sequence). CDR3 sequence: CASSHLDRGADGYTF. In DNA form, the CDR3 reads TGTGCCAGCAGCCACCTGGACAGGGGAGCGGATGGCTACACCTTC.

V and J are TRBV5-1 and TRBJ2-7; 11 bases align to TRBD1. The V gene's germline CDR1 is SGHRS and CDR2 YFSETQ. V dropped 4 bases and J dropped 3; count of bases not matched to a gene: 6. CDR3 size: 15 residues. CDR3 DNA: TGCGCCAGCAGCCTAGGACAGGGGGCTAACTACGAGCAGTACTTC. Translating it yields CASSLGQGANYEQYF.

V usage is TRBV30 and J usage is TRBJ2-3; D possibly corresponds to TRBD2 (5 bases). CDR3 length equals 14 residues. V shed 2 bases and J shed 1 base, with 10 bases lying between them. Germline V gene data show CDR1 as GTSNPN and CDR2 as SVGIG (reference sequence). The CDR3 loop is CAWSQRTGTDTQYF. For the CDR3, the DNA is TGTGCCTGGAGTCAGCGGACCGGCACAGATACGCAGTATTTT.

The chain uses TRBV7-6 and TRBJ2-1; D is unresolved. Trimming stripped 5 bases from V and 9 bases from J, with 14 bases between. The germline CDR1 and CDR2 sequences are SGHVS and FNYEAQ. The CDR3 contains 13 residues. Here the CDR3 reads CASSSLLYGEQFF. The CDR3 DNA reads TGTGCCAGCAGCAGCCTCCTCTATGGTGAGCAGTTCTTC. The whole variable domain, remainder taken from reference TRBV7-6 and TRBJ2-1, is GAGVSQSPRYKVTKRGQDVALRCDPISGHVSLYWYRQALGQGPEFLTYFNYEAQQDKSGLPNDRFSAERPEGSISTLTIQRTEQRDSAMYRCASSSLLYGEQFFGPGTRLTVL.

The chain combines TRBV18 with TRBJ2-1; possible D gene TRBD1, 6 bases. The V and J ends lost 3 bases and 2 bases respectively, with 11 bases between them. This CDR3 is built from 15 residues. Germline V gene sequence: CDR1 KGHSH, CDR2 LQKENI. The CDR3 spells CASSPNRATYNEQFF. The CDR3 DNA follows: TGTGCCAGCTCACCGAACAGGGCCACCTACAATGAGCAGTTCTTC.

In its sample, this clone was seen a few times. The chain uses TRBV13 and TRBJ1-3; the D gene is possibly TRBD1 (6 bases). The CDR3 extends over 15 amino acids. CDR1 and CDR2 (germline): PRHDT, FYEKMQ (reference sequence). V lost 1 base and J lost 0, with 7 bases in between. CDR3 bases: TGTGCCAGCAGCTTAGTAGGGGGCTCTGGAAACACCATATATTTT. Residues: CASSLVGGSGNTIYF.

V gene TRBV3-1 (or the pseudogene TRBV3-2) combines with J gene TRBJ2-7; D gene ambiguous. The CDR3 is 12 amino acids. Germline CDR1 reads LGHDT; CDR2 reads YNNKEL (reference sequence). Trimming shortened V by 4 bases and J by 5 bases, and 9 bases separated the two germline ends. The CDR3 nucleotides read TGTGCCAGCAGCCTCCTAGGCCACGAGCAGTACTTC. Translation gives CASSLLGHEQYF.

This clone was counted only a few times. V is TRBV5-6 and J is TRBJ2-1; TRBD1 matches at 8 bases. V shed 0 bases and J 9 bases; nucleotides not matched to a gene: 2. The CDR3 sequence is 13 residues long. Germline CDR1 and CDR2: SGHDT and YYEEEE. Here the CDR3 reads CASSLDRGAEQFF. The CDR3 coding sequence is TGTGCCAGCAGCTTGGACAGGGGGGCTGAGCAGTTCTTC.

Here the CDR3 reads CAISASGGPGTIYF. The CDR3 DNA is TGTGCCATCAGTGCATCAGGGGGCCCAGGAACCATATATTTT. The J gene is TRBJ1-3, the V gene TRBV10-3; 8 bases agree with TRBD1. The CDR3 totals 14 residues. J gave up 10 bases and V 4 bases, and 9 bases lay outside the gene matches. From germline, CDR1 is ENHRY and CDR2 SYGVKD.

The chain joins TRBV19 to TRBJ1-1; D is uncertain. CDR1 and CDR2 from the germline V gene are LNHDA and SQIVND (reference sequence). CDR3 length: 14 residues. Trimming shortened V by 4 bases and J by 2 bases, and 11 bases separated the two germline ends. The CDR3 DNA reads TGTGCCAGTAGTAGGCTTGATGTAAACACTGAAGCTTTCTTT. Amino acid sequence: CASSRLDVNTEAFF.

This chain uses TRBV11-2 with TRBJ2-3, with 7 nucleotides matching TRBD1. V was pared by 5 bases and J by 6 bases, with 5 bases of the junction left unmatched. The CDR3 totals 13 residues. The germline V gene has CDR1 SGHAT and CDR2 FQNNGV. CDR3 residues: CASSAGRGDTQYF. The DNA for the CDR3 is TGTGCCAGCAGCGCCGGCAGGGGGGATACGCAGTATTTT.

V is TRBV6-1 and J is TRBJ2-7, with 14 positions matching TRBD2. V gave up 0 bases and J gave up 10 bases; unmatched junction bases: 5. The CDR3 is 15 amino acids. CDR1 MNHNS and CDR2 SASEGT come from the germline V gene. In DNA form, the CDR3 reads TGTGCCAGCAGTGAAGCCCTGGGACTAGCGGGGGACCAGTACTTC. Residues: CASSEALGLAGDQYF.

The V gene is TRBV10-2, the J gene TRBJ2-5; 7 nucleotides line up with TRBD2. Germline V gene data show CDR1 as WSHSY and CDR2 as SAAADI. The CDR3 runs to 15 residues. V lost 6 bases and J lost 4; bases outside the gene matches: 11. The chain's CDR3 is CASRSAGPPGETQYF. The CDR3 DNA reads TGCGCCAGCAGATCAGCGGGACCTCCCGGAGAGACCCAGTACTTC.

The V and J genes are TRBV5-6 and TRBJ2-7, with TRBD1 matching 9 bases. Germline CDR1 and CDR2: SGHDT and YYEEEE. V lost 3 bases, J lost 7 bases, and 14 bases stayed unmatched. The CDR3 contains 16 residues. CDR3 coding DNA: TGTGCCAGCAGCTCTAACTCCGGGACAGGGTTGGGTGAGCAGTACTTC. Amino acid sequence: CASSSNSGTGLGEQYF.

This chain connects TRBV2 to TRBJ1-3; 8 bases match TRBD1. CDR3 length equals 15 residues. J gave up 3 bases and V 1 base, and 2 bases lay outside the gene matches. CDR1 is SNHLY and CDR2 is FYNNEI in the germline V gene. The CDR3 nucleotides are TGTGCCAGCAGTGAAGGGACAGGGCTTGGAAACACCATATATTTT. Translated, it gives CASSEGTGLGNTIYF.

This sequence joins TRBV5-1 and TRBJ2-3; D is ambiguous. The ends were cut back, 1 base at V and 0 bases at J, with 12 bases in the middle. This CDR3 is built from 16 residues. CDR1 SGHRS and CDR2 YFSETQ come from the germline V gene. In DNA form, the CDR3 reads TGCGCCAGCAGCTTGTTAGCCTCATCTAGCACAGATACGCAGTATTTT. Amino acids: CASSLLASSSTDTQYF.

V and J are TRBV29-1 and TRBJ1-3; TRBD1 aligns across 9 bases. Trimming removed 6 bases from V and 3 bases from J; junction bases left unmatched: 6. Looked up from germline, CDR1 is SQVTM and CDR2 is ANQGSEA. This CDR3 is built from 14 residues. Here the CDR3 reads CSVAGTGIGNTIYF. The CDR3 nucleotides read TGCAGCGTGGCGGGGACAGGGATTGGAAACACCATATATTTT. Based on the CDR3 plus reference TRBV29-1 and TRBJ1-3, the full variable domain is SAVISQKPSRDICQRGTSLTIQCQVDSQVTMMFWYRQQPGQSLTLIATANQGSEATYESGFVIDKFPISRPNLTFSTLTVSNMSPEDSSIYLCSVAGTGIGNTIYFGEGSWLTVV.

This clone was seen only a few times. For the CDR3, the DNA is TGCGCCAGCTATTCCGCAGCGGGAGTGGGCGGGGAGCTGTTTTTT. It specifies CASYSAAGVGGELFF. The V and J genes are TRBV4-1 and TRBJ2-2, with TRBD2 identical over 8 bases. The CDR3 sequence is 15 residues long. V gave up 8 bases and J gave up 7 bases; unmatched junction bases: 12. From germline, CDR1 is MGHRA and CDR2 YSYEKL.

CDR3 coding DNA: TGTGCCAGCTCACCTGGGCGCCCCTCTGGAAACACCATATATTTT. Translated: CASSPGRPSGNTIYF. The chain recombines TRBV18 with TRBJ1-3; no reliable D call. CDR1 and CDR2 from the germline V gene are KGHSH and LQKENI. CDR3 length equals 15 residues. V lost 3 bases to trimming and J lost 0 bases, with 9 bases between them.

The chain carries TRBV5-1 and TRBJ1-2; the D is unclear. V was shortened by 4 bases and J by 4 bases, with 11 bases between the two germline ends. The germline V gene has CDR1 SGHRS and CDR2 YFSETQ. This CDR3 is 13 amino acids long. The CDR3 protein is CASSGTDIYGYTF. The CDR3 nucleotides are TGCGCCAGCAGCGGTACAGACATCTATGGCTACACCTTC.

The sample holds many counts of this clone. The chain is built from TRBV5-6 and TRBJ2-7; TRBD2 agrees at 13 bases. The ends lost 2 bases at V and 4 bases at J; junction bases unmatched: 3. The germline gives CDR1 SGHDT, CDR2 YYEEEE. The CDR3 is 15 amino acids. Here the CDR3 DNA reads TGTGCCAGCAGCTTCTCGACTAGCGGGGGGTACGAGCAGTACTTC. It yields the protein CASSFSTSGGYEQYF.